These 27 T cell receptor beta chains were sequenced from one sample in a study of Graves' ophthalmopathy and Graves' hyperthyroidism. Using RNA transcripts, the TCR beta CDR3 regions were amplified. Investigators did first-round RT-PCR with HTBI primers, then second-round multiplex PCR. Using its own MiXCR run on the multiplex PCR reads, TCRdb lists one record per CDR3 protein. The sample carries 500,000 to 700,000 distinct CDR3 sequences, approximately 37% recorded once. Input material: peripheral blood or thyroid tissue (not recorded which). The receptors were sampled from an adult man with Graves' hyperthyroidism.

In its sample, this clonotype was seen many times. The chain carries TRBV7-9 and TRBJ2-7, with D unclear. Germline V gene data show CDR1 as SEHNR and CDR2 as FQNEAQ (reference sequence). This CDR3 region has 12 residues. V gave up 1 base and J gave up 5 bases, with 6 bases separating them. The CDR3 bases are TGTGCCAGCAGCTTAGGGCTTAACGAGCAGTACTTC. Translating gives CASSLGLNEQYF.

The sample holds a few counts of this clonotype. The CDR3 nucleotides read TGTGCCAGCAGTGACAGCGGGAGCCATGAGCAGTTCTTC. This gives the protein CASSDSGSHEQFF. The chain links TRBV2 to TRBJ2-7; 8 bases align to TRBD2. TRBJ2-1 matches the DNA end more closely, so the J call is doubtful. The CDR3 length is 13 residues. Germline lookup yields CDR1 SNHLY and CDR2 FYNNEI.

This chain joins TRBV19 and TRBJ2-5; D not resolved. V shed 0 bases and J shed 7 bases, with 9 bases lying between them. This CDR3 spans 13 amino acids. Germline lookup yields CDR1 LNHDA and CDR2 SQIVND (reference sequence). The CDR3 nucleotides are TGTGCCAGTAGTATAGACGGCGCTGGGACCCAGTACTTC. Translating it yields CASSIDGAGTQYF.

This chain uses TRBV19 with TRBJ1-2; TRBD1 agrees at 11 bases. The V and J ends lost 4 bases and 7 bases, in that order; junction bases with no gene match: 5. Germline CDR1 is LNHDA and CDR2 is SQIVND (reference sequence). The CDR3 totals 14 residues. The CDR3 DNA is TGTGCCAGTAGTACAGCCGGGACAGGGGGTGGCTACACCTTC. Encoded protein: CASSTAGTGGGYTF.

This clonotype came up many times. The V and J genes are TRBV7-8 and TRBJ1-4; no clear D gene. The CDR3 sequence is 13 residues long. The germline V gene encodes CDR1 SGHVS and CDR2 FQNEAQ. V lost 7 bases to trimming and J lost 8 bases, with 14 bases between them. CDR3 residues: CASNRDLGEKLFF. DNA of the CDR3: TGTGCCAGCAACCGAGATCTGGGGGAAAAACTGTTTTTT.

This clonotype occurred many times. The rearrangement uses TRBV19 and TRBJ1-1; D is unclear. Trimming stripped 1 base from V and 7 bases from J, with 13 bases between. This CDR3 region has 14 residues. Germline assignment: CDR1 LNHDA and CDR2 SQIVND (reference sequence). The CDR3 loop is CASSIVLTGSEAFF. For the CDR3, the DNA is TGTGCCAGTAGTATAGTCTTGACGGGGAGTGAAGCTTTCTTT.

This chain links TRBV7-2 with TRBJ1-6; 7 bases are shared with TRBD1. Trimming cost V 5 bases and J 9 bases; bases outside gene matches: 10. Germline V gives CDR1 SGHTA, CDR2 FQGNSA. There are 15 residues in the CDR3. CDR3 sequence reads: CASSRGTVQGSPLHF. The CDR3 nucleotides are TGTGCCAGCAGCCGGGGGACAGTTCAAGGTTCACCCCTCCACTTT.

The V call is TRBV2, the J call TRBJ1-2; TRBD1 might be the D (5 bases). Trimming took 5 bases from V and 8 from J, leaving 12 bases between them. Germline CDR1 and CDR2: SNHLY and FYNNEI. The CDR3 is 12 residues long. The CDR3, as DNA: TGTGCCAGCAGTACAGGAATGAACGGCTACACCTTC. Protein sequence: CASSTGMNGYTF.

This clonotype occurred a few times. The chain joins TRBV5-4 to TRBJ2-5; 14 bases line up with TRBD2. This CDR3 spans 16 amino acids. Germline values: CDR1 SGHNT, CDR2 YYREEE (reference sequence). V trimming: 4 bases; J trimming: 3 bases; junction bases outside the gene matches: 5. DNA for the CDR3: TGTGCCAGCAGCCCCAGGACTAGCGGGGGGAAAGAGACCCAGTACTTC. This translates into CASSPRTSGGKETQYF.

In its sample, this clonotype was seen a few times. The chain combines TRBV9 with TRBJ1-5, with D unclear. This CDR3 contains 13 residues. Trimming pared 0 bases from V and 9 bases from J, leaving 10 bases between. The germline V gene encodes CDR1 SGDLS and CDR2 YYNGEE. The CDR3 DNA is TGTGCCAGCAGCGTAGCTTTGACGGGGCCCCAGCATTTT. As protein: CASSVALTGPQHF.

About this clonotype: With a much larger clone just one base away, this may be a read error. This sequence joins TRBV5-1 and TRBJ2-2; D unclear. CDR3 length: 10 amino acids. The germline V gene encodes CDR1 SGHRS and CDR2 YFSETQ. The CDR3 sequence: CASRPGELFF. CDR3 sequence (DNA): TGTGCCAGCAGACCCGGGGAGCTGTTTTTT.

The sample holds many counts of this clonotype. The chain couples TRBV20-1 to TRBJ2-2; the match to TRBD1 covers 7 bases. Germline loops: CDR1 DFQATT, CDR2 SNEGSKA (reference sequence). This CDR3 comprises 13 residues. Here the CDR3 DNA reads TGCAGCGCGACAGGGCTTAACACCGGGGAGCTGTTTTTT. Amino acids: CSATGLNTGELFF.

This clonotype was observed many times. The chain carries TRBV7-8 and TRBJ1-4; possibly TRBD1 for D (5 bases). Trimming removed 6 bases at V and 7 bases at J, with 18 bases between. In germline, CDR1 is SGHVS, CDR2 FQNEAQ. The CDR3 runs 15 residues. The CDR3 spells CASRSSREGGEKLFF. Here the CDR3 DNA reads TGTGCCAGCAGATCCTCCAGGGAAGGCGGTGAAAAACTGTTTTTT.

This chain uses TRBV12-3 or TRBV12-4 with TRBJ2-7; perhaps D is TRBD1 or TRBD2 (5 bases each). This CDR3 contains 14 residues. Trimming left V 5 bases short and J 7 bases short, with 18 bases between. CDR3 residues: CASSPGPGSGEQYF. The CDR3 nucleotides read TGTGCCAGCAGTCCCGGGCCAGGGAGTGGGGAGCAGTACTTC.

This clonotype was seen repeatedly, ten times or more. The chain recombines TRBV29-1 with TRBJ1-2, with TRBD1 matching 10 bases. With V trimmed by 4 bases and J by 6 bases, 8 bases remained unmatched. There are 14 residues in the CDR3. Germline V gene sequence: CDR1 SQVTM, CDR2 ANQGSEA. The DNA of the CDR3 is TGCAGCGTTGGGGACAGGGGTTTAAAGAATGGCTACACCTTC. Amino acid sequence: CSVGDRGLKNGYTF.

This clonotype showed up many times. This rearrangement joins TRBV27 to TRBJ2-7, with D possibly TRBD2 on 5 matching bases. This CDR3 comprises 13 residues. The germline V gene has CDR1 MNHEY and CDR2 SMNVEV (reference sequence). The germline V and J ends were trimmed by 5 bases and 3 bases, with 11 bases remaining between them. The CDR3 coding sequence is TGTGCCAGCAGTCCGTCTAGCTACTACGAGCAGTACTTC. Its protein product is CASSPSSYYEQYF.

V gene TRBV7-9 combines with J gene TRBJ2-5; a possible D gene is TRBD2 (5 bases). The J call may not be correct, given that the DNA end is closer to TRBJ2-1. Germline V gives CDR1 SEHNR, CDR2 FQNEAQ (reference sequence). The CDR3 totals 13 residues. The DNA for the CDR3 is TGTGCCAGCAGCTTATTTACGGGGAATGAGCAGTTCTTC. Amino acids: CASSLFTGNEQFF.

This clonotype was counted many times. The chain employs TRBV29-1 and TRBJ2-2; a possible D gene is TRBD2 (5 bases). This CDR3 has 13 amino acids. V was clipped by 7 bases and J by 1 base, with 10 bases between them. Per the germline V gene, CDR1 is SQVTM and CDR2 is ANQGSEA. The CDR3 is CSAPGVNTGELFF. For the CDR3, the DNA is TGCAGCGCCCCCGGGGTGAACACCGGGGAGCTGTTTTTT.

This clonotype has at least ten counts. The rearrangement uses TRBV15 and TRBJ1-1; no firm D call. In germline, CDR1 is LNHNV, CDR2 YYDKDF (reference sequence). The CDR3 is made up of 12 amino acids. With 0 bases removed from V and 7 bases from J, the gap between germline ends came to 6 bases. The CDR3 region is CATSREGGEAFF. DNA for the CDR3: TGTGCCACCAGCAGAGAGGGCGGTGAAGCTTTCTTT.

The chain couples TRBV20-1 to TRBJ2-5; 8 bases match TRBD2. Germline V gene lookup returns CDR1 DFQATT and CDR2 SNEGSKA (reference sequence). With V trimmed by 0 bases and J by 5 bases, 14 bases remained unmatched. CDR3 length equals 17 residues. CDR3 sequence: CSARDQLASGYRETQYF. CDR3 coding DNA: TGCAGTGCTAGAGATCAGTTGGCTAGCGGGTACAGGGAGACCCAGTACTTC.

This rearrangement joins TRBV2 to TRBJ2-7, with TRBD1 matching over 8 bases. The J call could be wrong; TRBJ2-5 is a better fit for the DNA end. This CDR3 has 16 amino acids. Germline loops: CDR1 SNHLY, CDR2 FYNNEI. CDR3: CASSSNDRGGGETQYF. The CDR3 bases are TGTGCCAGCAGCTCCAACGACAGGGGAGGCGGGGAGACCCAGTACTTC.

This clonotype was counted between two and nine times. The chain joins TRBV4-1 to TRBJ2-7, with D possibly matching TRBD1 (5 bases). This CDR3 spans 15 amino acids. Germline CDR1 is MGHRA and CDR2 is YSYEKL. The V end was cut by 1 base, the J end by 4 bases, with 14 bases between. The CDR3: CASSQVLAGIYEQYF. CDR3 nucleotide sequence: TGCGCCAGCAGCCAAGTGTTAGCAGGGATTTACGAGCAGTACTTC.

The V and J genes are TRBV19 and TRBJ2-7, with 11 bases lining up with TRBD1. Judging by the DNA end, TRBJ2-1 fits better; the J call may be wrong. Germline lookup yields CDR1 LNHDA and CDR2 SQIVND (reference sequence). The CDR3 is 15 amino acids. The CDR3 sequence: CASSKGQGGLGEQFF. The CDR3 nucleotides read TGTGCCAGTAGTAAGGGACAGGGGGGGCTCGGTGAGCAGTTCTTC.

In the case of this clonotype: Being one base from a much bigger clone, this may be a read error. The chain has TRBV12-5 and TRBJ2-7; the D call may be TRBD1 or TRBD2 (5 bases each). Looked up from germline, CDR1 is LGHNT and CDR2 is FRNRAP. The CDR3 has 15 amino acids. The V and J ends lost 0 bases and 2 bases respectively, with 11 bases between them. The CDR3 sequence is CASGLVLRDPYEQYF. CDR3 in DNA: TGTGCTAGTGGTTTGGTTCTTCGGGACCCCTACGAGCAGTACTTC.

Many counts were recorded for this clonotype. The CDR3 DNA reads TGTGCCAGTAGGAACACCGGGGAGCTGTTTTTT. It codes for CASRNTGELFF. The rearrangement joins TRBV19 to TRBJ2-2, with D hard to call. The CDR3 loop spans 11 amino acids. The V end was cut by 6 bases, the J end by 1 base, with 0 bases between. Germline V gene sequence: CDR1 LNHDA, CDR2 SQIVND (reference sequence).

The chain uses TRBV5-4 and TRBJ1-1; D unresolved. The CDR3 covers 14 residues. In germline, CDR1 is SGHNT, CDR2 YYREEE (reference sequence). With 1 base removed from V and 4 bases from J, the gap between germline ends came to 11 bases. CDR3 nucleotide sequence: TGTGCCAGCAGCTTGTACAGCGGGAGCACTGAAGCTTTCTTT. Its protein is CASSLYSGSTEAFF.

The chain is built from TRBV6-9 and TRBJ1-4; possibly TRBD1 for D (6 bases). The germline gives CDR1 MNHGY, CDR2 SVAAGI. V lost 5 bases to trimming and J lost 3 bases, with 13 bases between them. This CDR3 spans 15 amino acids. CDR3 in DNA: TGTGCCAGCAGTGGGGGCGGGGGAGCTAATGAAAAACTGTTTTTT. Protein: CASSGGGGANEKLFF.